This is a list of T cell receptor beta chains from one sample in a study of breast tumors, draining lymph nodes, adjacent tissues. TCRdb re-analysed the multiplex PCR reads in MiXCR, keeping a single row per CDR3 protein. The sample holds around 130,000 distinct CDR3 sequences; 20% are singletons and the top ten take about 3.7%. Material: axillary lymph node tissue. Receptors originate from a female donor with breast cancer. Some clones in this sample may be carry-over from other donors' samples. Each CDR3 is given with its conserved first and last residue. The order of the fields is J gene, V gene, D gene, clone size, CDR3 length, CDR3 protein, CDR3 DNA. The D gene is left open where the match is weak. Rows may omit the clone size; those that give it use once, few, many or a size class.

TRBJ2-3,TRBV5-6,TRBD2,many,18,CASSNPLGTSGGAGTQYF,TGTGCCAGCAGCAATCCCCTAGGGACTAGCGGGGGGGCAGGTACGCAGTATTTT
TRBJ1-3,TRBV19,-,few,15,CASRPPYSSGNTIYF,TGTGCCAGTAGACCACCCTACAGTTCTGGAAACACCATATATTTT
TRBJ1-3,TRBV12-3/TRBV12-4,-,many,17,CASSTQRPEGLKTTIYF,TGTGCCAGCAGTACCCAACGCCCGGAGGGGCTTAAAACCACCATATATTTT
TRBJ2-7,TRBV5-1,-,many,15,CASSPRDTLTYEQYF,TGCGCCAGCAGCCCGCGTGACACCTTAACCTACGAGCAGTACTTC
TRBJ2-3,TRBV27,-,few,15,CASSSIKLSTDTQYF,TGTGCCAGCAGTTCAATCAAACTATCTACAGATACGCAGTATTTT
TRBJ1-2,TRBV2,-,many,14,CASSAQGSGYGYTF,TGTGCCAGCAGTGCACAAGGCTCCGGGTATGGCTACACCTTC
TRBJ2-5,TRBV29-1,-,few,13,CSVAGGPQGTQYF,TGCAGCGTCGCAGGGGGGCCCCAAGGGACCCAGTACTTC
TRBJ2-7,TRBV2,TRBD2,many,14,CASSAAGGPYEQYF,TGTGCCAGCAGTGCTGCGGGGGGGCCCTACGAGCAGTACTTC
TRBJ2-5,TRBV12-3/TRBV12-4,-,many,20,CASSLAVGTGKNPYQETQYF,TGTGCCAGCAGTCTAGCCGTGGGAACAGGGAAGAATCCGTACCAAGAGACCCAGTACTTC
TRBJ2-1,TRBV6-1,-,many,15,CASSEPAGLYNEQFF,TGTGCCAGCAGTGAACCGGCAGGCCTGTACAATGAGCAGTTCTTC
TRBJ2-1,TRBV5-1,TRBD2,many,15,CASSLGLAAYNEQFF,TGCGCCAGCAGCCTAGGACTAGCGGCCTACAATGAGCAGTTCTTC
TRBJ2-3,TRBV27,TRBD2,-,16,CASSRLAGGSTDTQYF,TGTGCCAGCAGTCGACTAGCGGGGGGGAGCACAGATACGCAGTATTTT
TRBJ1-2,TRBV25-1,-,many,14,CASSEYGGLGGYTF,TGTGCCAGCAGTGAATATGGGGGGCTTGGTGGCTACACCTTC
TRBJ2-1,TRBV7-3,TRBD2,many,15,CASALGGEEVNEQFF,TGTGCCAGCGCACTGGGGGGGGAGGAGGTTAATGAGCAGTTCTTC
TRBJ1-2,TRBV7-2,TRBD1,many,14,CASSPTGGNYGYTF,TGTGCCAGCAGCCCTACAGGGGGTAACTATGGCTACACCTTC
TRBJ2-5,TRBV5-1,-,-,14,CASSFTQGGETQYF,TGCGCCAGCAGCTTCACACAGGGTGGGGAGACCCAGTACTTC
TRBJ1-2,TRBV27,-,few,15,CASSSNTGVNYGYTF,TGTGCCAGCAGTTCGAACACCGGGGTTAACTATGGCTACACCTTC
TRBJ2-3,TRBV4-1,TRBD2,many,16,CASSTPSGPSTDTQYF,TGCGCCAGCAGCACCCCTAGCGGGCCTAGCACAGATACGCAGTATTTT
TRBJ2-7,TRBV29-1,-,many,16,CSASPRAGATGYEQYF,TGCAGCGCCTCTCCCCGGGCGGGGGCGACGGGATACGAGCAGTACTTC
TRBJ1-6,TRBV12-3/TRBV12-4,-,many,16,CASRVAPDRDYSPLHF,TGTGCCAGCAGGGTTGCCCCCGACAGAGATTATTCACCCCTCCACTTT
TRBJ2-1,TRBV20-1,TRBD2,-,14,CSARRGGGPNEQLF,TGCAGTGCTAGGCGGGGCGGGGGGCCAAATGAGCAGCTCTTC
TRBJ1-6,TRBV19,-,many,15,CASSPGEQGWSPLHF,TGTGCCAGTAGTCCGGGGGAACAGGGATGGTCACCCCTCCACTTT
TRBJ2-1,TRBV24-1,-,many,16,CATSDPVADNYNEQFF,TGTGCCACCAGTGACCCCGTAGCCGACAACTACAATGAGCAGTTCTTC
TRBJ2-5,TRBV19,-,many,13,CASSPRTQETQYF,TGTGCCAGTAGTCCCCGGACTCAAGAGACCCAGTACTTC
TRBJ2-2,TRBV19,TRBD2,few,15,CASSIVGEGAGELFF,TGTGCCAGTAGTATAGTCGGGGAGGGCGCCGGGGAGCTGTTTTTT
TRBJ1-1,TRBV12-3/TRBV12-4,TRBD1,-,13,CASTRTGNTEAFF,TGTGCCAGCACCCGGACAGGGAACACTGAAGCTTTCTTT
TRBJ2-1,TRBV19,-,many,14,CASSRSLSYNEQFF,TGTGCCAGTAGTCGGAGTCTTTCCTACAATGAGCAGTTCTTC
TRBJ2-4,TRBV30,-,-,12,CAWSVPGGVQYF,TGTGCCTGGAGTGTACCCGGGGGCGTTCAGTACTTC
TRBJ1-4,TRBV19,TRBD1,few,16,CASRGDRAKTNERLFF,TGTGCCAGTAGGGGGGACAGAGCAAAGACTAATGAAAGACTGTTTTTT